A selection of T cell receptor beta chains follows, all from one sample in a study of CD8+CD57+ T cells in acquired aplastic anemia. TCRdb reprocessed the reads via MiXCR and lists one record per CDR3 protein. Altogether approximately 470,000 distinct CDR3 sequences are present, 25% to 40% being singletons, with the ten largest covering 0.82%. The sample taken for sequencing was sorted CD4+, CD8+, or CD8+CD57+ T cells (not recorded which) from PBMCs. Every receptor here comes from a human donor with aplastic anemia. CDR3s include the opening cysteine and the closing phenylalanine or tryptophan. D genes are given only for firm matches. Rows give clone size only sometimes, using once, few, many, or a class for an expanded clone.

v_call	d_call	cdr3_length	j_call	clone_size	cdr3_nt	cdr3_aa
TRBV10-3	.	13	TRBJ1-1	few	TGTGCCAGCAGTCAAAGGGTCGACACTGAAGCTTTCTTT	CASSQRVDTEAFF
TRBV4-3	.	13	TRBJ1-3	.	TGCGCCAGCAGCCAAGTCCGTGGAAACACCATATATTTT	CASSQVRGNTIYF
TRBV10-3	.	14	TRBJ1-6	.	TGTGCCAGCAGTGGTGCAGGGAGTAGTTCACCCCTCCACTTT	CASSGAGSSSPLHF
TRBV19	.	15	TRBJ1-2	.	TGTGCCAGTACACCGGGACGGACCGCTAACTATGGCTACACCTTC	CASTPGRTANYGYTF
TRBV20-1	.	14	TRBJ2-5	many	TGCAGTGCTACCGGGGGATGGTACCAAGAGACCCAGTACTTC	CSATGGWYQETQYF
TRBV13	.	13	TRBJ1-5	many	TGTGCCAGCAGCTTACGGGGATTAGAGCCCCAGCATTTT	CASSLRGLEPQHF
TRBV20-1	.	14	TRBJ2-7	few	TGCAGTGCCACCCGTGGGGCGGGTCCCTACGAGCAGTACTTC	CSATRGAGPYEQYF
TRBV19	TRBD2	14	TRBJ2-7	many	TGTGCCAGTAGTAAAAGACTAGCCGATTACGAGCAGTACTTC	CASSKRLADYEQYF
TRBV20-1	TRBD1	16	TRBJ1-5	.	TGCAGTGCTAGGTGGCAGGGGGGCAGGAGCAATCAGCCCCAGCATTTT	CSARWQGGRSNQPQHF
TRBV19	TRBD1	15	TRBJ2-7	many	TGTGCCAGTAGTATTGACAGGGGCGCGTCCTACGAGCAGTACTTC	CASSIDRGASYEQYF
TRBV7-2	.	16	TRBJ2-2	.	TGTGCCAGCAGCTTAGCGAGGGTGGCTGGACACGGGGAGCTGTTTTTT	CASSLARVAGHGELFF
TRBV10-1	.	13	TRBJ1-1	.	TGCGCCAGCAGTGAGAGGGGACCCCTCGAAGCTTTCTTT	CASSERGPLEAFF
TRBV2	.	15	TRBJ1-1	few	TGTGCCAGCACCAATCGGGGGAGACGGAACACTGAAGCTTTCTTT	CASTNRGRRNTEAFF
TRBV5-8	.	14	TRBJ1-2	.	TGTGCCAGCAGCCCTAAGGGAGGGATCCGTGGCTACACCTTC	CASSPKGGIRGYTF
TRBV7-8	TRBD2	16	TRBJ2-1	few	TGTGCCAGCACGTTAAAGATAGCGGGGGGCTACAATGAGCAGTTCTTC	CASTLKIAGGYNEQFF
TRBV29-1	.	13	TRBJ2-1	.	TGCAGCGTTGGGTTGGGCTCCTACAATGAGCAGTTCTTC	CSVGLGSYNEQFF
TRBV5-1	.	15	TRBJ2-7	.	TGCGCCAGCAGCTTGGTGGGGGGTCCGATCCACGAGCAGTACTTC	CASSLVGGPIHEQYF
TRBV10-2	.	11	TRBJ1-2	.	TGCGCCAGCAGTCAAGGTCTGATCTACACCTTC	CASSQGLIYTF
TRBV6-1	TRBD1	13	TRBJ1-2	many	TGTGCCAGCAGTGAACGGGACAGGGATGGCTACACCTTC	CASSERDRDGYTF
TRBV4-3	.	13	TRBJ2-7	many	TGCGCCAGCAGCCACGGACAGGCGGGGGAGCAGTACTTC	CASSHGQAGEQYF
TRBV10-3	TRBD2	18	TRBJ2-3	.	TGTGCCATCAGGGGGGGGGCTAGCGGGAGCGTCGGCACAGATACGCAGTATTTT	CAIRGGASGSVGTDTQYF
TRBV19	.	15	TRBJ2-1	many	TGTGCCAGTAGTCTTGACAGGATGGGTAACAATGAGCAGTTCTTC	CASSLDRMGNNEQFF
TRBV11-2	.	16	TRBJ2-7	.	TGTGCCAGCACCCTAGAACCAGGGTATATCGGATACGAGCAGTACTTC	CASTLEPGYIGYEQYF
TRBV19	TRBD1	16	TRBJ2-7	.	TGTGCCTGGAGTCACTATACCACAGGGGGTGCCTACGAGCAGTACTTC	CAWSHYTTGGAYEQYF
TRBV12-5	.	13	TRBJ1-1	few	TGTGCTAGTGGTTTAGGCCTGGAGCGTGAAGCTTTCTTT	CASGLGLEREAFF
TRBV11-1	TRBD1	19	TRBJ1-5	.	TGTGCCAGCAGCTCACTTCCGGGACAGGTGCCCCCTAGCAGTCAGCCCCAGCATTTT	CASSSLPGQVPPSSQPQHF
TRBV6-1	.	15	TRBJ1-1	.	TGTGCCAGCAACCAGATAACAGGCCTGGGGACTGAAGCTTTCTTT	CASNQITGLGTEAFF
TRBV29-1	.	14	TRBJ2-1	.	TGCAGCGTTGCACGGACAGAGGCTAACAATGAGCAGTTCTTC	CSVARTEANNEQFF
TRBV2	TRBD1	14	TRBJ1-2	many	TGTGCCAGCAGGACCGGGACAGAGAGCTATGGCTACACCTTC	CASRTGTESYGYTF
TRBV9	.	13	TRBJ2-1	many	TGTGCCAGCAGTCGGCTGGGGAGCTTCGAGCAGTTCTTC	CASSRLGSFEQFF
TRBV5-6	.	14	TRBJ1-6	.	TGTGCCAGCAGAATAAGAAAAATCAATTCACCCCTCCACTTT	CASRIRKINSPLHF
TRBV6-2/TRBV6-3	.	14	TRBJ1-2	.	TGTGCCAGCAGTTCTCGACAGCTCCTCCCTGGCTACACCTTC	CASSSRQLLPGYTF
TRBV24-1	.	13	TRBJ1-6	.	TGTGCCACCAGTGACCGCACAAGTTCGCCCCTCCACTTT	CATSDRTSSPLHF
TRBV7-8	.	16	TRBJ2-7	many	TGTGCCAGCATCTCAGGGTGGGCGGAGGGGTCCTACGAGCAGTACTTC	CASISGWAEGSYEQYF
TRBV10-2	.	14	TRBJ1-5	.	TGTGCCAGCAGTGACAGCGGAGGCGATCAGCCCCAGCATTTT	CASSDSGGDQPQHF
TRBV30	TRBD1	16	TRBJ1-6	.	TGTGCCTGGAATTCCGGGACAGGGAGTTATAATTCACCCCTCCACTTT	CAWNSGTGSYNSPLHF
TRBV10-3	.	15	TRBJ1-6	.	TGTGCCATCAGTGTGCTAGCGGGGCGGAATTCACCCCTCCACTTT	CAISVLAGRNSPLHF
TRBV5-6	.	16	TRBJ1-1	.	TGTGCCAGTAGCCCGGGGGCAGGCGCCGGGAACACTGAAGCTTTCTTT	CASSPGAGAGNTEAFF
TRBV20-1	.	12	TRBJ1-1	.	TGCAGTGCTAGAGAGGCGGGGAGCGCAGCTTTCTTT	CSAREAGSAAFF
TRBV2	.	14	TRBJ1-3	.	TGTGCCAGCAGAGGGGACGGATATGGCTACACCATATATTTT	CASRGDGYGYTIYF
TRBV7-9	.	14	TRBJ2-1	few	TGTGCCAGCAGCCCATTGGGACACTACAATGAGCAGTTCTTC	CASSPLGHYNEQFF
TRBV3-1	TRBD1	14	TRBJ1-1	.	TGTGCCAGCAGTCATCAGGGGGCGCGGGCTGAAGCTTTCTTT	CASSHQGARAEAFF
TRBV24-1	TRBD1	14	TRBJ1-2	.	TGTGCCACCAGTGATTCCCCAGGACAGGCAGGCTACACCTTC	CATSDSPGQAGYTF
TRBV29-1	.	13	TRBJ1-4	.	TGCAGCGGTCTGGAGGTATACACTGAAAAACTGTTTTTT	CSGLEVYTEKLFF
TRBV7-8	.	12	TRBJ2-7	few	TGTGCCAGCAGCTTAGGAGAGGGGGAGCAGTACTTC	CASSLGEGEQYF
TRBV6-2/TRBV6-3	.	14	TRBJ1-1	.	TGTGCCAGCCTTCGCCTCTGGGGCAACACTGAAGCTTTCTTT	CASLRLWGNTEAFF
TRBV12-3/TRBV12-4	.	12	TRBJ1-1	.	TGTGCCAGCAGTTTTCTGACAGCCTGGGCTTTCTTT	CASSFLTAWAFF
TRBV12-3/TRBV12-4	.	15	TRBJ1-5	many	TGTGCCAGCAGTCTTGACTCAGGCTGGGATCAGCCCCAGCATTTT	CASSLDSGWDQPQHF
TRBV2	.	14	TRBJ1-2	.	TGTGCCAGCTCACAAAGGACACCAAACTATGGCTACGCCTTC	CASSQRTPNYGYAF
TRBV10-3	.	15	TRBJ1-6	.	TGTGCCAGCAGCTTCGCGGGGGACCATAATTCACCCCTCCACTTT	CASSFAGDHNSPLHF